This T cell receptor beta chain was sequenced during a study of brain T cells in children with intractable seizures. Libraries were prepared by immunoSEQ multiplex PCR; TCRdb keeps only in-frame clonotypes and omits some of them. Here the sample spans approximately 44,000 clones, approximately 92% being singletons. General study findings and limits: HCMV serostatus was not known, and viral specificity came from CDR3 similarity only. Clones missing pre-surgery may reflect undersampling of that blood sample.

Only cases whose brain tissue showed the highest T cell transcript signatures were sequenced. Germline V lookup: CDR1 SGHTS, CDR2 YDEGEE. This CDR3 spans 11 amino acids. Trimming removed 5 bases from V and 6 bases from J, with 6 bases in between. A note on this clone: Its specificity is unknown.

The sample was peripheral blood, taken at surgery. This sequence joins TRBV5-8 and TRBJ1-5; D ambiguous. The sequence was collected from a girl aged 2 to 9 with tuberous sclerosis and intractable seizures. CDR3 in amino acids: CASRSFQPQHF. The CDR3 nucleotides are TGTGCCAGCAGGTCGTTTCAGCCCCAGCATTTT.